Listed below are T cell receptor beta chains from one sample, sequenced in a study of Ad26.COV2.S vaccination and SARS-CoV-2 variants. TCRdb keeps only in-frame clones here, not all; method: immunoSEQ multiplex PCR. Of around 310,000 clones in the sample, 90% were seen once. This specimen was peripheral blood, taken in a trial of Ad26.COV2.S vaccine versus placebo. Every receptor here comes from a person aged 18 to 65 who received the Ad26.COV2.S COVID-19 vaccine or a placebo. CDR3s include the opening cysteine and the closing phenylalanine or tryptophan. A D gene is named only where the DNA matches it firmly. Clone size is not always given. Where it is, it says once, few, many or a class for expanded clones.

clone_size d_call j_call v_call cdr3_nt cdr3_aa
- TRBD1 TRBJ1-2 TRBV13 TGTGCCAGCAGCTTAAAACAGGGGAACTATGGCTACACCTTC CASSLKQGNYGYTF
- - TRBJ2-3 TRBV5-1 TGCGCCAGCAGCGTATGGGTCGCTAGCACAGATACGCAGTATTTT CASSVWVASTDTQYF
- TRBD1 TRBJ2-3 TRBV7-2 TGTGCCAGCATTTCTTGGGACAGGGCCACAGATACGCAGTATTTT CASISWDRATDTQYF
- - TRBJ1-2 TRBV10-3 TGTGCCATCAGTAGCGGGCAGCTCGACTATGGCTACACCTTC CAISSGQLDYGYTF
- - TRBJ2-2 TRBV10-3 TGTGCCATCAGGAGTGGCGCGAACACCGGGGAGCTGTTTTTT CAIRSGANTGELFF
- - TRBJ2-7 TRBV7-6 TGTGCCAGCAGCACAGACAGAGACTACGAGCAGTACTTC CASSTDRDYEQYF
- - TRBJ2-7 TRBV21-1 TGTGCCAGCAGCAATTCAGCGTACTACGAGCAGTACTTC CASSNSAYYEQYF
- TRBD1 TRBJ1-6 TRBV6-5 TGTGCCAGCATGGGGACAGACTTTGGGGCCCTCCACTTT CASMGTDFGALHF
- - TRBJ1-6 TRBV27 TGTGCCAGCAGTTTAAAGGGTGTGGCGGGGCCACCCCTCCACTTT CASSLKGVAGPPLHF
- - TRBJ2-1 TRBV7-6 TGTGCCAGCAGCTTTGCTGCGGCGGGCACTCACAATGAGCAGTTCTTC CASSFAAAGTHNEQFF
- TRBD2 TRBJ2-2 TRBV11-3 TGTGCCAGCAGCTTAGAGGCGGGACTAGCGGGAGTATTCGGGCCCCCCGGGGAGCTGTTTTTT CASSLEAGLAGVFGPPGELFF
- - TRBJ1-5 TRBV6-5 TGTGCCAGCAGTTACTCGGGGGATCAGCCCCAGCATTTT CASSYSGDQPQHF
- - TRBJ1-4 TRBV7-9 TGTGCCAGCAGCTTAGGGCAAACAGGGAATGAAAAACTGTTTTTT CASSLGQTGNEKLFF
- - TRBJ2-3 TRBV20-1 TGCAGTGCTAGAGGGGGAAATACGCAGTATTTT CSARGGNTQYF
once - TRBJ2-5 TRBV2 TGTGCCAGCAGTGAAGCGCCGGCTCAGTACCAAGAGACCCAGTACTTC CASSEAPAQYQETQYF
- - TRBJ2-3 TRBV15 TGTGCCACCAGCAGGCTTTTTCCCGTTCGGGAGCCCCCAGATACGCAGTATTTT CATSRLFPVREPPDTQYF
- - TRBJ1-6 TRBV2 TGTGCCAGCAGTGAGGGACGGGAGGCGTATAATTCACCCCTCCACTTT CASSEGREAYNSPLHF
- TRBD1 TRBJ2-6 TRBV7-2 TGTGCCAGCAGCTTGTTCCGGGACAGAGGAAGCTCTGGGGCCAACGTCCTGACTTTC CASSLFRDRGSSGANVLTF
- TRBD2 TRBJ2-1 TRBV2 TGTGCCAGCAGGCCCGCTAGCGGGTCATACAATGAGCAGTTCTTC CASRPASGSYNEQFF
- - TRBJ1-1 TRBV6-2/TRBV6-3 TGTGCCAGCAGTTACAATTGGGTCACTGAAGCTTTCTTT CASSYNWVTEAFF